This entry lists 21 T cell receptor beta chains sequenced from one sample in a study of lung T cells in sarcoidosis with Löfgren's syndrome. One entry per CDR3 protein results from TCRdb running MiXCR on the reads. The sample holds 15,000 to 25,000 distinct CDR3 sequences, around 23% seen once. The sequencing sample was made of CD4+ T cells from bronchoalveolar lavage. The receptors stem from a human donor with sarcoidosis (Löfgren's syndrome or another form), or a control subject (not recorded which).

V gene TRBV7-3 combines with J gene TRBJ2-3; D is unresolved. This CDR3 has 13 amino acids. Germline CDR1 SGHTA, CDR2 FQGTGA. V was clipped by 2 bases and J by 2 bases, with 5 bases between them. The CDR3 nucleotides are TGTGCCAGCAGCTTAGCTAACACAGATACGCAGTATTTT. Translation gives CASSLANTDTQYF.

In this sample, this clonotype turned up a few times. The rearrangement links TRBV29-1 to TRBJ1-2; D unclear. The CDR3 spans 12 residues. CDR1 and CDR2 (germline): SQVTM, ANQGSEA. V gave up 4 bases and J gave up 1 base, with 7 bases separating them. CDR3 in amino acids: CSVGGINYGYTF. CDR3 in DNA: TGCAGCGTTGGTGGCATTAACTATGGCTACACCTTC.

In this sample, this clonotype turned up many times. The J gene is TRBJ2-1, the V gene TRBV24-1; 9 bases match TRBD2. The CDR3 has 16 amino acids. The J segment lost 1 base and the V segment lost 3 bases, leaving 3 bases of the junction unmatched. The germline gives CDR1 KGHDR, CDR2 SFDVKD. In nucleotides, the CDR3 is TGTGCCACCAGTGATAGTCTAGCGGGGTCCTACAATGAGCAGTTCTTC. Translation: CATSDSLAGSYNEQFF.

Comments on this clonotype: A read error may be the cause here, since a much bigger clone is one base away. The gene calls are TRBV10-3 and TRBJ2-3; tentative D call: TRBD2 (6 bases). The CDR3 length is 14 residues. Germline CDR1 ENHRY, CDR2 SYGVKD. The CDR3 nucleotides are TGTGCCATCAAGGCTAGCGCCTACACAGATACGCATTATTTT. Its protein product is CAIKASAYTDTHYF.

On this clonotype: A much larger clone sits a single nucleotide away, making a read error possible. The chain recombines TRBV20-1 with TRBJ2-7; the D gene is possibly TRBD1 (5 bases). The germline CDR1 and CDR2 sequences are DFQATT and SNEGSKA (reference sequence). The CDR3 sequence is 12 residues long. Trimming pared 0 bases from V and 6 bases from J, leaving 9 bases between. CDR3 bases: TGCAGTGCTAGAGATCCCCAGGGCGAGCAGTACTTC. Protein sequence: CSARDPQGEQYF.

The chain couples TRBV12-5 to TRBJ1-2; TRBD1 is a possible D gene (5 bases). V lost 7 bases and J 2 bases, leaving 11 bases between the germline ends. The CDR3 is 13 amino acids. The germline V gene has CDR1 LGHNT and CDR2 FRNRAP. The CDR3 reads CASARDSNYGYTF. The DNA of the CDR3 is TGTGCTAGTGCCCGGGACTCCAACTATGGCTACACCTTC.

The table lists this clonotype with many counts. The chain links TRBV19 to TRBJ1-1, with 7 bases aligning to TRBD1. The CDR3 sequence is 15 residues long. V was clipped by 4 bases and J by 1 base; unmatched bases: 6. The V gene's germline CDR1 is LNHDA and CDR2 SQIVND (reference sequence). The CDR3 DNA reads TGTGCCAGTAGTAGAACAGGGGCCAGGAACACTGAAGCTTTCTTT. This codes for CASSRTGARNTEAFF. Filled out from reference TRBV19 and TRBJ1-1, the complete variable domain reads DGGITQSPKYLFRKEGQNVTLSCEQNLNHDAMYWYRQDPGQGLRLIYYSQIVNDFQKGDIAEGYSVSREKKESFPLTVTSAQKNPTAFYLCASSRTGARNTEAFFGQGTRLTVV.

Of note for this clonotype: Germline is not matched at one junction end, which may reflect a read error. V gene TRBV6-1 combines with J gene TRBJ1-1; TRBD1 matches at 9 bases. The CDR3 is 16 amino acids. Germline loops: CDR1 MNHNS, CDR2 SASEGT. In nucleotides, the CDR3 is TGTGCCAGCAGTCGACCGGGACAGGGCATGAACACTGAAGCTCTCTTT. Translated: CASSRPGQGMNTEALF.

V gene TRBV6-5 combines with J gene TRBJ2-3, with a possible D match to TRBD1 (5 bases). The germline V and J ends were trimmed by 8 bases and 3 bases, with 15 bases remaining between them. The CDR3 spans 14 residues. CDR1 MNHEY and CDR2 SVGAGI come from the germline V gene. CDR3 nucleotide sequence: TGTGCCAGCGGTTCGGGCAGGGTGACAGATACGCAGTATTTT. This codes for CASGSGRVTDTQYF.

The chain links TRBV18 to TRBJ2-5; TRBD2 matches at 7 bases. CDR1 and CDR2 from the germline V gene are KGHSH and LQKENI. After removal of 6 bases from V and 9 bases from J, the junction contained 16 bases not matched to a gene. CDR3 size: 15 residues. In DNA, the CDR3 is TGTGCCAGCTCTACCACCGGACTTGTTGCGGGGGCCCAGTACTTC. Translation: CASSTTGLVAGAQYF. The variable domain in full, completed from reference TRBV18 and TRBJ2-5, reads NAGVMQNPRHLVRRRGQEARLRCSPMKGHSHVYWYRQLPEEGLKFMVYLQKENIIDESGMPKERFSAEFPKEGPSILRIQQVVRGDSAAYFCASSTTGLVAGAQYFGPGTRLLVL.

This chain connects TRBV29-1 to TRBJ2-2, with a tentative D call TRBD1 (6 bases). V lost 4 bases and J 0 bases, leaving 6 bases between the germline ends. Germline CDR1 reads SQVTM; CDR2 reads ANQGSEA. The length of the CDR3 is 13 residues. The CDR3, as DNA: TGCAGCGTTGGACAGGCGAACACCGGGGAGCTGTTTTTT. It is translated as CSVGQANTGELFF.

This clonotype occurred a few times. The rearrangement uses TRBV29-1 and TRBJ2-5; 8 nucleotides align to TRBD1. Germline CDR1 reads SQVTM; CDR2 reads ANQGSEA. The V segment lost 4 bases and the J segment 2 bases; nucleotides outside the gene matches: 3. There are 13 residues in the CDR3. The CDR3 spells CSVGTGGQETQYF. The CDR3, as DNA: TGCAGCGTTGGCACAGGGGGGCAAGAGACCCAGTACTTC.

This clonotype has only a few counts. The chain combines TRBV19 with TRBJ2-1; no clear D. The CDR3 is 13 amino acids. V shed 7 bases and J shed 4 bases, with 11 bases lying between them. CDR1 is LNHDA and CDR2 is SQIVND in the germline V gene (reference sequence). Here the CDR3 reads CASTRTTYNEQFF. The CDR3, as DNA: TGTGCCAGTACCAGGACCACTTACAATGAGCAGTTCTTC.

This clonotype was picked up many times. CDR3: CAGYSSQDTQYF. The CDR3 nucleotides are TGTGCCGGGTACAGTTCCCAGGATACGCAGTATTTT. The chain couples TRBV2 to TRBJ2-3; D remains unclear. Germline lookup yields CDR1 SNHLY and CDR2 FYNNEI. V was trimmed by 11 bases and J by 6 bases, leaving 15 bases between them. The CDR3 consists of 12 residues.

Only a few counts were recorded for this clonotype. The chain carries TRBV3-1 and TRBJ1-1; weak D call: TRBD1 (5 bases). The CDR3 runs 15 residues. Trimming took off 1 base at V and 3 bases at J, with 12 bases between the two ends. Germline V gives CDR1 LGHDT, CDR2 YNNKEL (reference sequence). The CDR3 spells CASSQVPRADTEAFF. The CDR3, as DNA: TGTGCCAGCAGCCAAGTGCCCAGGGCGGACACTGAAGCTTTCTTT.

This clonotype is classed as medium-sized. The genes are TRBV27 and TRBJ2-6; D is ambiguous. The CDR3 has 14 residues. The V gene lost 3 bases and the J gene lost 0 bases, with 3 bases spanning the gap. From germline, CDR1 is MNHEY and CDR2 SMNVEV (reference sequence). The CDR3 is CASSFGSGANVLTF. The CDR3 DNA is TGTGCCAGCAGTTTTGGCTCTGGGGCCAACGTCCTGACTTTC.

The sample holds many counts of this clonotype. This sequence joins TRBV7-2 and TRBJ2-1; 9 nucleotides agree with TRBD2. CDR3 length: 16 residues. Germline values: CDR1 SGHTA, CDR2 FQGNSA. The ends lost 0 bases at V and 2 bases at J; junction bases unmatched: 2. The CDR3, as DNA: TGTGCCAGCAGCTTAGCGCCTAGCGGGGCCTACAATGAGCAGTTCTTC. Translated: CASSLAPSGAYNEQFF.

This clonotype was detected ten times or more. The rearrangement joins TRBV20-1 to TRBJ2-7; 14 bases align to TRBD2. The germline gives CDR1 DFQATT, CDR2 SNEGSKA (reference sequence). V trimming: 5 bases; J trimming: 4 bases; junction bases outside the gene matches: 1. The CDR3 loop spans 13 amino acids. CDR3: CSAGLAGGYEQYF. The CDR3 DNA is TGCAGTGCTGGACTAGCGGGAGGTTACGAGCAGTACTTC.

The table lists this clonotype with a few counts. The chain couples TRBV5-1 to TRBJ2-7; 9 bases agree with TRBD2. Germline loops: CDR1 SGHRS, CDR2 YFSETQ. V lost 0 bases to trimming and J lost 1 base; unmatched junction nucleotides: 5. This CDR3 contains 16 residues. CDR3 residues: CASSLGVLAGSYEQYF. CDR3 in DNA: TGCGCCAGCAGCTTGGGGGTGCTAGCGGGATCCTACGAGCAGTACTTC.

This rearrangement joins TRBV12-3 or TRBV12-4 to TRBJ2-3; 13 nucleotides agree with TRBD2. V lost 7 bases to trimming and J lost 4 bases; unmatched junction nucleotides: 8. The CDR3 loop spans 16 amino acids. The CDR3 nucleotides are TGTGCCAGCACCACTAGCGGGAGGGCCAAGGCAGATACGCAGTATTTT. Translation: CASTTSGRAKADTQYF.

In this sample, this clonotype turned up many times. The chain recombines TRBV7-2 with TRBJ2-3, with 14 bases that match TRBD2. Germline-derived CDR1 and CDR2 are SGHTA and FQGNSA. V lost 6 bases to trimming and J lost 0 bases; unmatched junction nucleotides: 5. The CDR3 consists of 17 residues. CDR3 sequence reads: CASRPGLAGASTDTQYF. CDR3 DNA: TGTGCCAGCAGGCCGGGACTAGCGGGAGCTAGCACAGATACGCAGTATTTT.